The 17 T cell receptor beta chains below come from one sample, sequenced in a study of human CD8 memory T cell subsets. Generation of TCR beta libraries used UMI-labeled 5' RACE. TCRdb re-called the 5' RACE reads and gives one entry per CDR3 protein, without DNA. Its table records approximately 11,000 distinct CDR3 sequences. Input material: CD8+ stem-like memory T cells (TSCM and TCM) sorted from PBMCs. Subset in this sample: stem-like memory CD8 T cells (TSTEM), CCR7+ PD-1- TIGIT-. These receptor sequences come from a human donor in good health.

According to its frequency, this clonotype is medium-sized. The V call is TRBV24-1, the J call TRBJ1-1; TCRdb's D gene call, TRBD1, goes unchecked for lack of DNA. Germline V lookup: CDR1 KGHDR, CDR2 SFDVKD. The CDR3 is made up of 13 amino acids. The chain's CDR3 is CATSELGGTEAFF.

The chain carries TRBV15 and TRBJ1-2. The germline V gene has CDR1 LNHNV and CDR2 YYDKDF (reference sequence). This CDR3 has 14 residues. Here the CDR3 reads CATSRDRAHYGYTF. The full variable domain, rest sourced from reference TRBV15 and TRBJ1-2, is DAMVIQNPRYQVTQFGKPVTLSCSQTLNHNVMYWYQQKSSQAPKLLFHYYDKDFNNEADTPDNFQSRRPNTSFCFLDIRSPGLGDTAMYLCATSRDRAHYGYTFGSGTRLTVV.

V gene TRBV27 combines with J gene TRBJ1-1. Germline-derived CDR1 and CDR2 are MNHEY and SMNVEV (reference sequence). The CDR3 length is 13 residues. CDR3 residues: CASSLTHGTEAFF.

The chain joins TRBV7-9 to TRBJ1-2; there is no DNA to check the TCRdb D call of TRBD1. Germline V gene lookup returns CDR1 SEHNR and CDR2 FQNEAQ (reference sequence). The CDR3 is 14 residues long. This CDR3 reads CASGVGQGNYGYTF. The variable domain in full, with the rest retrieved from reference TRBV7-9 and TRBJ1-2, is DTGVSQNPRHKITKRGQNVTFRCDPISEHNRLYWYRQTLGQGPEFLTYFQNEAQLEKSRLLSDRFSAERPKGSFSTLEIQRTEQGDSAMYLCASGVGQGNYGYTFGSGTRLTVV.

According to its frequency, this clonotype is medium-sized (0.01 to 0.1%). The V gene is TRBV29-1, the J gene TRBJ2-5. Per the germline V gene, CDR1 is SQVTM and CDR2 is ANQGSEA. This CDR3 is built from 13 residues. The CDR3 reads CSVGDQMEETQYF.

The rearrangement joins TRBV11-3 to TRBJ2-3. CDR1 is SGHNT and CDR2 is YENEEA in the germline V gene. CDR3 length: 14 residues. The CDR3: CASSFGLAPDTQYF.

The chain carries TRBV5-8 and TRBJ2-7; the D gene TCRdb calls, TRBD1, cannot be checked with no DNA. Per the germline V gene, CDR1 is SGHTS and CDR2 is YDEGEE. The CDR3 contains 14 residues. CDR3 residues: CASSLVRGLVEQYF.

The chain couples TRBV4-2 to TRBJ2-7; the D gene TCRdb calls, TRBD2, cannot be checked with no DNA. Germline-derived CDR1 and CDR2 are LGHNA and YNFKEQ. The CDR3 loop spans 14 amino acids. This chain's CDR3 is CASSQDASGNEQYF.

The chain links TRBV20-1 to TRBJ2-1. In germline, CDR1 is DFQATT, CDR2 SNEGSKA (reference sequence). The CDR3 has 15 amino acids. CDR3 sequence: CSARDPSGTYNEQFF.

This clonotype is medium-sized by frequency. This chain joins TRBV28 and TRBJ2-1; the TRBD1 assignment by TCRdb is unverifiable without DNA. This CDR3 has 15 residues. Germline-derived CDR1 and CDR2 are MDHEN and SYDVKM. The CDR3 sequence is CASIPVGTNYNEQFF.

The chain has TRBV11-3 and TRBJ2-3; TCRdb picks TRBD2, but there is no DNA to check that call. CDR1 SGHNT and CDR2 YENEEA come from the germline V gene. The CDR3 spans 15 residues. This chain's CDR3 is CASSSGLATTDTQYF.

Judged by frequency, this clonotype is medium-sized (0.01 to 0.1%). J is TRBJ2-1 and V is TRBV29-1; TCRdb names TRBD2, which stays unverified in the absence of DNA. Germline CDR1 reads SQVTM; CDR2 reads ANQGSEA. CDR3 length equals 13 residues. The CDR3: CSAGLAGYNEQFF.

This clonotype ranks as medium-sized in terms of frequency. The rearrangement links TRBV4-1 to TRBJ2-1; TCRdb proposes TRBD2, but this gene call is untestable without DNA. Germline loops: CDR1 MGHRA, CDR2 YSYEKL. The CDR3 totals 19 residues. CDR3 in amino acids: CASSQAVLGTSVEYNEQFF.

V is TRBV11-3 and J is TRBJ2-1. The V gene's germline CDR1 is SGHNT and CDR2 YENEEA. The length of the CDR3 is 15 residues. CDR3 in amino acids: CASSLGYTEYNEQFF.

This rearrangement joins TRBV12-3 or TRBV12-4 to TRBJ2-2; with no DNA, the TCRdb D assignment of TRBD1 cannot be verified. The CDR3 length is 15 residues. CDR3 sequence: CASSVRDTDTGELFF.

The rearrangement links TRBV28 to TRBJ2-7; checking the TCRdb D call of TRBD2 is not possible without DNA. Germline CDR1 reads MDHEN; CDR2 reads SYDVKM. The CDR3 has 13 amino acids. CDR3 protein: CASRSPPMNEQYF.

The J gene is TRBJ2-3, the V gene TRBV4-3; no DNA is available, so the TRBD1 call from TCRdb remains unchecked. The CDR3 runs 14 residues. The germline gives CDR1 LGHNA, CDR2 YSLEER. CDR3 residues: CASSQGTVTDTQYF.